These 5 T cell receptor beta chains originate from one sample sequenced in a study of T cell repertoires in cytomegalovirus infection. For these TCRs, the target antigens are not known. TCRdb itself ran the reads through MiXCR, one entry per CDR3 protein. The sample includes approximately 120,000 distinct CDR3 sequences, around 28% seen only once; the top ten take about 81%. The input for sequencing was CD8+ T cells from cultured PBMCs, taken from culture after CMV antigen stimulation. The receptors come from a human donor in good health (CMV status not recorded). Some clones in this sample may be carry-over from other donors' samples.

This clonotype was counted many times. The chain has TRBV7-8 and TRBJ1-2; TRBD1 matches 7 bases. After removal of 5 bases from V and 4 bases from J, the junction contained 10 bases not matched to a gene. The germline CDR1 and CDR2 sequences are SGHVS and FQNEAQ. The CDR3 spans 15 residues. The CDR3 is CASSPRDSKTYGYTF. The CDR3 DNA sequence: TGTGCCAGCAGCCCCCGGGACAGCAAGACCTATGGCTACACCTTC.

The chain employs TRBV20-1 and TRBJ2-1; D is perhaps TRBD2 (6 bases). CDR3 size: 12 residues. The V end was cut by 3 bases, the J end by 4 bases, with 7 bases between. Germline CDR1 reads DFQATT; CDR2 reads SNEGSKA (reference sequence). DNA for the CDR3: TGCAGTGCTAGGGGGGGTTACAATGAGCAGTTCTTC. Translation: CSARGGYNEQFF.

In this sample, this clonotype turned up many times. This chain connects TRBV6-1 to TRBJ2-3; 9 nucleotides align to TRBD1. Trimming cost V 7 bases and J 0 bases; bases outside gene matches: 11. Germline V gene lookup returns CDR1 MNHNS and CDR2 SASEGT. The CDR3 is 17 amino acids. As DNA, the CDR3 is TGTGCCAGCAAAACCCAAACCGGGACAGGGAGCACAGATACGCAGTATTTT. Its protein product is CASKTQTGTGSTDTQYF.

This clonotype was recorded a few times. The chain uses TRBV19 and TRBJ1-1, with D possibly being TRBD1 (5 bases). The CDR3 contains 12 residues. V was clipped by 10 bases and J by 0 bases, with 9 bases between them. CDR1 is LNHDA and CDR2 is SQIVND in the germline V gene (reference sequence). Written as DNA, the CDR3 is TGTGCCACAAGACAGATGAACACTGAAGCTTTCTTT. Translated, it gives CATRQMNTEAFF. The whole variable domain, filled in from reference TRBV19 and TRBJ1-1, reads DGGITQSPKYLFRKEGQNVTLSCEQNLNHDAMYWYRQDPGQGLRLIYYSQIVNDFQKGDIAEGYSVSREKKESFPLTVTSAQKNPTAFYLCATRQMNTEAFFGQGTRLTVV.

This clonotype was observed a handful of times. This CDR3 reads CASSLGGPYNEQFF. CDR3 in DNA: TGTGCCAGCAGTTTGGGGGGGCCCTACAATGAGCAGTTCTTC. The chain uses TRBV12-3 or TRBV12-4 and TRBJ2-1, with D perhaps TRBD2 (7 bases). The V gene lost 3 bases and the J gene lost 2 bases, with 8 bases spanning the gap. This CDR3 is built from 14 residues.